A selection of T cell receptor beta chains follows, all from one sample in a study of STAT3 mutations in large granular lymphocyte leukemia. Data came from immunoSEQ multiplex PCR; TCRdb stores just in-frame clones and leaves some out. This table has about 19,000 clones, 92% appearing once. The sequenced sample consisted of peripheral blood mononuclear cells. Receptor source: a man between 60 and 75 years old with T-cell large granular lymphocyte leukemia. Some clones in this sample may be carry-over from other donors' samples. Each CDR3 is given with its conserved first and last residue. The D gene is left open where the match is weak. Rows give clone size only sometimes, using once, few, many, or a class for an expanded clone.

CDR3 protein | CDR3 DNA | J gene | V gene | CDR3 length | D gene | clone size
CASSSRTGRNSPLHF | TGTGCCAGCAGCTCCCGGACAGGGAGGAATTCACCCCTCCACTTT | TRBJ1-6 | TRBV7-8 | 15 | TRBD1 | .
CASSGSSYNEQFF | TGCGCCAGCAGCGGGAGCTCCTACAATGAGCAGTTCTTC | TRBJ2-1 | TRBV5-1 | 13 | . | .
CASSISGGTYEQYF | TGCGCCAGCAGCATATCAGGGGGGACCTACGAGCAGTACTTC | TRBJ2-7 | TRBV5-1 | 14 | . | .
CASSFGGGAYNEQFF | TGTGCCAGCAGCTTCGGCGGGGGCGCCTACAATGAGCAGTTCTTC | TRBJ2-1 | TRBV11-2 | 15 | . | once
CASSRWALRANEKLFF | TGTGCCAGCAGCCGCTGGGCCCTCCGAGCCAATGAAAAACTGTTTTTT | TRBJ1-4 | TRBV14 | 16 | . | .
CAWSVRWQGGENIQYF | TGTGCCTGGAGTGTACGGTGGCAGGGGGGGGAAAACATTCAGTACTTC | TRBJ2-4 | TRBV30 | 16 | . | .
CASSSGPAAYEQYF | TGTGCCAGCAGCTCCGGGCCAGCCGCCTACGAGCAGTACTTC | TRBJ2-7 | TRBV7-2 | 14 | . | .
CASSFTDRANNEQFF | TGCGCCAGCAGCTTCACTGACAGGGCGAACAATGAGCAGTTCTTC | TRBJ2-1 | TRBV5-1 | 15 | TRBD1 | .
CASSPVAGLGTDTQYF | TGTGCCAGCAGCCCAGTAGCGGGTCTGGGCACAGATACGCAGTATTTT | TRBJ2-3 | TRBV7-9 | 16 | TRBD2 | .
CASTSQALTSYNEQFF | TGCGCCAGCACCTCCCAGGCGTTAACCTCCTACAATGAGCAGTTCTTC | TRBJ2-1 | TRBV5-1 | 16 | . | .
CASSYLSLGQETQYF | TGTGCCAGCAGTTACTTATCCTTGGGTCAAGAGACCCAGTACTTC | TRBJ2-5 | TRBV6-6 | 15 | . | .
CASSGRTSGTGEQFF | TGCGCCAGCAGCGGCCGGACTAGCGGGACGGGTGAGCAGTTCTTC | TRBJ2-1 | TRBV5-1 | 15 | TRBD2 | .
CASSAGTGDRAVHGYTF | TGTGCCAGCAGCGCAGGGACAGGGGATCGTGCGGTCCATGGCTACACCTTC | TRBJ1-2 | TRBV7-2 | 17 | TRBD1 | .
CASRGGWDKNIQYF | TGTGCCAGCAGGGGGGGTTGGGACAAAAACATTCAGTACTTC | TRBJ2-4 | TRBV28 | 14 | . | .
CASSPRLGDWDEQYF | TGTGCCAGCTCACCTCGTTTGGGGGACTGGGACGAGCAGTACTTC | TRBJ2-7 | TRBV18 | 15 | . | .
CASRGASGNYGYTF | TGTGCCAGCCGAGGGGCGTCGGGGAACTATGGCTACACCTTC | TRBJ1-2 | TRBV6-6 | 14 | . | .
CASSFVQGADEQYF | TGTGCCAGCAGTTTCGTACAGGGGGCCGACGAGCAGTACTTC | TRBJ2-7 | TRBV28 | 14 | TRBD1 | .
CASSPVTGGSTEAFF | TGTGCCAGCTCCCCCGTCACAGGAGGGTCCACTGAAGCTTTCTTT | TRBJ1-1 | TRBV18 | 15 | . | .
CASSPSIGVNTEAFF | TGTGCCAGCAGCCCAAGTATCGGGGTGAACACTGAAGCTTTCTTT | TRBJ1-1 | TRBV7-9 | 15 | . | .
CASSWGGVNQPQHF | TGTGCCAGCAGTTGGGGGGGAGTTAATCAGCCCCAGCATTTT | TRBJ1-5 | TRBV27 | 14 | . | .
CASTSRAGDHGYTF | TGTGCCAGCACTTCCCGGGCAGGGGATCATGGCTACACCTTC | TRBJ1-2 | TRBV6-6 | 14 | . | .
CASSVALNTEAFF | TGTGCCAGCAGCGTAGCCTTGAACACTGAAGCTTTCTTT | TRBJ1-1 | TRBV9 | 13 | . | .
CSAQRGGDTEAFF | TGCAGCGCCCAAAGGGGTGGGGACACTGAAGCTTTCTTT | TRBJ1-1 | TRBV29-1 | 13 | . | .
CASSPRGETQYF | TGTGCCAGCAGCCCGAGGGGGGAGACCCAGTACTTC | TRBJ2-5 | TRBV11-2 | 12 | . | .
CASSAQGLSGNTIYF | TGTGCCAGTAGTGCCCAGGGACTCTCTGGAAACACCATATATTTT | TRBJ1-3 | TRBV19 | 15 | . | .
CAWSARDSWYGYTF | TGTGCCTGGAGTGCAAGGGATTCTTGGTACGGCTACACCTTC | TRBJ1-2 | TRBV30 | 14 | . | once
CATSREQWPISSYEQYF | TGTGCCACCAGCAGAGAGCAGTGGCCGATTAGCTCCTACGAGCAGTACTTC | TRBJ2-7 | TRBV15 | 17 | . | .
CASSQDRRETQYF | TGCGCCAGCAGCCAAGATCGGAGGGAGACCCAGTACTTC | TRBJ2-5 | TRBV4-3 | 13 | . | once
CASSLGTFNEQFF | TGTGCCAGCAGCTTAGGGACTTTCAATGAGCAGTTCTTC | TRBJ2-1 | TRBV7-3 | 13 | . | .
CASSQERRDEQYF | TGTGCCAGCAGCCAAGAGAGGCGAGACGAGCAGTACTTC | TRBJ2-7 | TRBV4-2 | 13 | . | once
CASSRPGTESYEQYF | TGTGCCAGCAGCCGTCCCGGGACAGAGTCCTACGAGCAGTACTTC | TRBJ2-7 | TRBV6-5 | 15 | TRBD1 | .
CASNSEYSYEQYF | TGTGCCAGCAACAGTGAGTACTCCTACGAGCAGTACTTC | TRBJ2-7 | TRBV7-9 | 13 | . | once
CASSRAGTREGEQYF | TGTGCCAGCAGCCGAGCCGGGACTAGAGAGGGCGAGCAGTACTTC | TRBJ2-7 | TRBV14 | 15 | TRBD2 | .
CASSSGLAGGPGGAQYF | TGCGCCAGCAGCTCAGGACTAGCGGGAGGTCCCGGGGGAGCGCAGTATTTT | TRBJ2-3 | TRBV5-1 | 17 | TRBD2 | .
CASSGQGYQETQYF | TGTGCCAGCTCCGGACAGGGGTACCAAGAGACCCAGTACTTC | TRBJ2-5 | TRBV5-6 | 14 | TRBD1 | .
CASSVRGDEQYF | TGTGCCAGCAGCGTCAGGGGGGACGAGCAGTACTTC | TRBJ2-7 | TRBV9 | 12 | . | .
CASSPRRGDGYTF | TGTGCCAGCTCACCACGGAGGGGCGATGGCTACACCTTC | TRBJ1-2 | TRBV18 | 13 | . | few
CAWSVTTDEQFF | TGTGCCTGGAGCGTGACAACGGATGAGCAGTTCTTC | TRBJ2-1 | TRBV30 | 12 | . | .
CASSLAGTGGPSGYGYTF | TGTGCCAGCAGCTTGGCCGGGACAGGGGGCCCCTCGGGCTATGGCTACACCTTC | TRBJ1-2 | TRBV5-4 | 18 | TRBD1 | .
CASSQDSGRINTGELFF | TGCGCCAGCAGCCAGGACTCGGGCCGGATTAACACCGGGGAGCTGTTTTTT | TRBJ2-2 | TRBV5-1 | 17 | . | once